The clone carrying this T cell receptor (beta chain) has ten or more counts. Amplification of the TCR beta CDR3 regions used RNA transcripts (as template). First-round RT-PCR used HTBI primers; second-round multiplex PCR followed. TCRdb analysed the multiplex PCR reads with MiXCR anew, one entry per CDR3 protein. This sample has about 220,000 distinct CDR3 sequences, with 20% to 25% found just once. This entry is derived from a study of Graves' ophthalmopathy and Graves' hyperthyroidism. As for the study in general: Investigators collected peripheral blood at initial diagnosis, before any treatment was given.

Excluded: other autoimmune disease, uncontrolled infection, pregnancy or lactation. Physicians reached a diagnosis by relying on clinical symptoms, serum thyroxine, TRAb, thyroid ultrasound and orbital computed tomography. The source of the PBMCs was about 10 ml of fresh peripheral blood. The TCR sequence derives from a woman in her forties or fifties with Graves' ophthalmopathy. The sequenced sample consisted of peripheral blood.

CDR3 nucleotides: TGTGCCAGCAGCCCGACACAGCGAGAAGGCAGGGGAAACGAGCAGTACTTC. Its protein is CASSPTQREGRGNEQYF. The chain is built from TRBV7-2 and TRBJ2-7, with a weak D call TRBD1 (6 bases). V was shortened by 5 bases and J by 5 bases, with 25 bases between the two germline ends. This CDR3 is built from 17 residues. CDR1 is SGHTA and CDR2 is FQGNSA in the germline V gene.